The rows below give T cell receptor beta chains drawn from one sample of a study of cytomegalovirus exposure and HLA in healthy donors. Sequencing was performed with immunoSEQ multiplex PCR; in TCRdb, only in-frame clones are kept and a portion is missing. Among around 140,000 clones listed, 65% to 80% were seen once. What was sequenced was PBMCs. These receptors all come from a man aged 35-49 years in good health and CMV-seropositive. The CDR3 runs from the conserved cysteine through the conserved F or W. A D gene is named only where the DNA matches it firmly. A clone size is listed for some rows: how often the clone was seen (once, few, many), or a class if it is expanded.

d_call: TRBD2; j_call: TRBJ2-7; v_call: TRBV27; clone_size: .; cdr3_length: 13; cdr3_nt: TGTGCCAGCAGCCGGACTAGAGTATACGAGCAGTACTTC; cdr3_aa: CASSRTRVYEQYF
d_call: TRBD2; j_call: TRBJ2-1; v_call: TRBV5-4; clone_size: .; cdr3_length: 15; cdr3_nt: TGTGCCAGCAGGAAGGGACTAGCGGGAGACAATGAGCAGTTCTTC; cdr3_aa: CASRKGLAGDNEQFF
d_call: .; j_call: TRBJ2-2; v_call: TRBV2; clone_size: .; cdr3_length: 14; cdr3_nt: TGTGCCAGCAGTGAGAGGGAGGAGACCGGGGAGCTGTTTTTT; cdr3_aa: CASSEREETGELFF
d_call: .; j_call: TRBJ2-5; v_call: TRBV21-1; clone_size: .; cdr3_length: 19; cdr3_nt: TGTGCCAGCAGCCTCCCGAATGGGGGACAGGGGGCCTGGCGGGAGACCCAGTACTTC; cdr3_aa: CASSLPNGGQGAWRETQYF
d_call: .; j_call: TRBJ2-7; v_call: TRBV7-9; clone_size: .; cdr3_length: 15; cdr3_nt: TGTGCCAGCAGCTTTCCCGGGGGAGGCTCCTACGAGCAGTACTTC; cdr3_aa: CASSFPGGGSYEQYF
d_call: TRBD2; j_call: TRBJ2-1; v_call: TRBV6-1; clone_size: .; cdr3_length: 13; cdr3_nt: TGTGCCAGCACAGCGGGAGTTTACAATGAGCAGTTCTTC; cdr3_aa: CASTAGVYNEQFF
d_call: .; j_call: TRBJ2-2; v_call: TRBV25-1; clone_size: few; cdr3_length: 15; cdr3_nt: TGTGCCAGCAGTGAAGGAGGTTTCTTGGCCGGGGAGCTGTTTTTT; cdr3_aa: CASSEGGFLAGELFF
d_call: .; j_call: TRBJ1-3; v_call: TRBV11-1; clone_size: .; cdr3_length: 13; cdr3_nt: TGTGCCAGCAGCCTCTACAGTGGAAACACCATATATTTT; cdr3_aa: CASSLYSGNTIYF
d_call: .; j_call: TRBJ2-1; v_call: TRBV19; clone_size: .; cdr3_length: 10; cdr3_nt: TGTGCCAGTAGGGGGGCGGGAGTGGTCTTC; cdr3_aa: CASRGAGVVF
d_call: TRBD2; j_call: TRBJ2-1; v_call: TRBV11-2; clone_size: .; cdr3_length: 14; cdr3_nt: TGTGCCAGCAGCCCGACTAGCGTGGGGAATGAGCAGTTCTTC; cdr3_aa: CASSPTSVGNEQFF
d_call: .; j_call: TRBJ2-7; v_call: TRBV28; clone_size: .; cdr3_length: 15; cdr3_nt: TGTGCCAGCAGTTTCGTCTGGGCAGGGTCTTACGAGCAGTACTTC; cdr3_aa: CASSFVWAGSYEQYF
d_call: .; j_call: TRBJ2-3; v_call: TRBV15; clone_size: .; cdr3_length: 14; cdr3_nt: TGTGCCACCAGTTCTGAGAGTAACACAGATACGCAGTATTTT; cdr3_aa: CATSSESNTDTQYF
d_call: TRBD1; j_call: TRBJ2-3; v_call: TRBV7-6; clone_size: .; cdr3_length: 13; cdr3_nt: TGTGCCAGCAGTTTTGGACAGGGGGATACGCAGTATTTT; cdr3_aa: CASSFGQGDTQYF
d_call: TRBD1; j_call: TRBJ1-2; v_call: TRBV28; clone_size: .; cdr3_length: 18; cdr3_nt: TGTGCCAGCAGTTTGGGATCAATCGGGACAGCCTTTCTCTATGGCTACACCTTC; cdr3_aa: CASSLGSIGTAFLYGYTF
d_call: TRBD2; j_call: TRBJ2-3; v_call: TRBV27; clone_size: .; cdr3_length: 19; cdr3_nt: TGTGCCAGCAGTTGGGGCCGGGCTAGCGGGATGCCCCGCACAGATACGCAGTATTTT; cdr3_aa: CASSWGRASGMPRTDTQYF
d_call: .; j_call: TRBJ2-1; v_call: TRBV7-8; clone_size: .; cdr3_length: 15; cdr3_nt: TGTGCCAGCAGCCGCGGACTACAAACCTACAATGAGCAGTTCTTC; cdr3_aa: CASSRGLQTYNEQFF
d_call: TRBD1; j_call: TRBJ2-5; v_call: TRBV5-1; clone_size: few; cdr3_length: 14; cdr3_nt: TGCGCCAGCAGCTCGGGACAGCTCCAAGAGACCCAGTACTTC; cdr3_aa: CASSSGQLQETQYF
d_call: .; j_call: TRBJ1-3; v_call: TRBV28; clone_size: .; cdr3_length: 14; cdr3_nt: TGTGCCAGCAGTTTGGGGGGAGGCGGAAACACCATATATTTT; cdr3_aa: CASSLGGGGNTIYF
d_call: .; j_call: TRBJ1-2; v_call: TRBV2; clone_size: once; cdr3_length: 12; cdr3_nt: TGTGCCAGCAGTGTGGAGGGGTATGGCTACACCTTC; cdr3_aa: CASSVEGYGYTF
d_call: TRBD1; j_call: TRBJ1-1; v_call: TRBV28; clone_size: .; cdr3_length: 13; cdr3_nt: TGTGCCAGCAGACCCGGGACAGACACTGAAGCTTTCTTT; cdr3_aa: CASRPGTDTEAFF
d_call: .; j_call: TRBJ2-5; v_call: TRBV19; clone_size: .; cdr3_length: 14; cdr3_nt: TGTGCCAGTAGTCCCCTGGACAGACCCAGGACCCAGTACTTC; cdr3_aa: CASSPLDRPRTQYF
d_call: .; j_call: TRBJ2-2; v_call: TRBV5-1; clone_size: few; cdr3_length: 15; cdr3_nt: TGCGCCAGCAGCCCGGGACACTCGGGCACCGGGGAGCTGTTTTTT; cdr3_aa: CASSPGHSGTGELFF
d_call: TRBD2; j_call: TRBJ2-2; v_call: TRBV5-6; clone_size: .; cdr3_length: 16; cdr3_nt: TGTGCCAGCAGGCAGACAGGAGCGGGAGGTGGCGGGGAGCTGTTTTTT; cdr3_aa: CASRQTGAGGGGELFF
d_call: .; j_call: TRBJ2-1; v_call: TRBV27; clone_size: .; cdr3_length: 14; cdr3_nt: TGTGCCAGCAGTTCGGGGAGAGAATTCCATGAGCAGTTCTTC; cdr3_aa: CASSSGREFHEQFF
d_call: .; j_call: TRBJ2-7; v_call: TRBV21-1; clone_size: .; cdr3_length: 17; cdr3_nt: TGTGCCAGCCCCAAGCGGGAGGGCCTAGTTTTGTGGGACGAGCAGTACTTC; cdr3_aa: CASPKREGLVLWDEQYF
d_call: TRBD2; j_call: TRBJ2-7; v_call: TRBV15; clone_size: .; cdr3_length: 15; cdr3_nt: TGTGCCACCAGCAGAGAGACTAGCGGGAGGTACGAGCAGTACTTC; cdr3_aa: CATSRETSGRYEQYF
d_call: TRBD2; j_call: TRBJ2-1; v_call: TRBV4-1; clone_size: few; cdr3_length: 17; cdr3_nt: TGCGCCAGCAGCCAGGGTAGTATAGCGGGTTTATACAATGAGCAGTTCTTC; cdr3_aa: CASSQGSIAGLYNEQFF